The 4 T cell receptor beta chains presented below share a single source sample, sequenced in a study of early T cells in non-severe SARS-CoV-2 infection. From the 5' RACE reads, TCRdb called clonotypes with MiXCR, one entry per CDR3 protein. The repertoire holds roughly 83,000 distinct CDR3 sequences, with approximately 12% as singletons. The sample here was whole blood, taken at baseline. These receptors were taken from an adult who was a healthcare worker with PCR-confirmed SARS-CoV-2 infection or an uninfected control (not recorded which).

This chain uses TRBV28 with TRBJ1-1; 11 positions match TRBD1. Losses at the gene ends were 6 bases for V and 4 bases for J; bases not matched to a gene: 4. This CDR3 has 14 amino acids. Per germline, CDR1 MDHEN and CDR2 SYDVKM. This CDR3 reads CASRDRGLSTEAFF. CDR3 nucleotide sequence: TGTGCCAGCAGGGACAGGGGGCTGAGCACTGAAGCTTTCTTT. Combining the CDR3 with reference TRBV28 and TRBJ1-1 gives the whole variable domain DVKVTQSSRYLVKRTGEKVFLECVQDMDHENMFWYRQDPGLGLRLIYFSYDVKMKEKGDIPEGYSVSREKKERFSLILESASTNQTSMYLCASRDRGLSTEAFFGQGTRLTVV.

V gene TRBV12-5 combines with J gene TRBJ1-5, with no clear D. V lost 3 bases and J lost 7, with 4 bases in between. The CDR3 length is 11 residues. In germline, CDR1 is LGHNT, CDR2 FRNRAP. In DNA form, the CDR3 reads TGTGCTAGTGGTTTATCGCAGCCCCAGCATTTT. Protein sequence: CASGLSQPQHF. The whole variable domain, remainder taken from reference TRBV12-5 and TRBJ1-5, is DARVTQTPRHKVTEMGQEVTMRCQPILGHNTVFWYRQTMMQGLELLAYFRNRAPLDDSGMPKDRFSAEMPDATLATLKIQPSEPRDSAVYFCASGLSQPQHFGDGTRLSIL.

There are a few counts of this clonotype. The chain combines TRBV12-3 or TRBV12-4 with TRBJ1-2, with D tentatively TRBD1 (5 bases). This CDR3 has 15 residues. Trimming took 2 bases from V and 5 from J, leaving 15 bases between them. The CDR3 DNA follows: TGTGCCAGCAGTTTAAAGAGATCAGGGCCGTATGGCTACACCTTC. Amino acids: CASSLKRSGPYGYTF.

This clonotype showed up many times. The CDR3 protein is CASSQDVGTEAFF. Written as DNA, the CDR3 is TGTGCCAGCAGCCAAGATGTGGGGACTGAAGCTTTCTTT. The gene calls are TRBV3-1 and TRBJ1-1; D uncertain. Germline V CDR1 and CDR2: LGHDT, YNNKEL (reference sequence). Trimming stripped 0 bases from V and 5 bases from J, with 7 bases between. The CDR3 covers 13 residues.